Shown below are 26 T cell receptor beta chains from a single sample sequenced in a study of T cell responses to AZD1222 COVID-19 vaccine. Assay used: immunoSEQ multiplex PCR; TCRdb lists only in-frame clones, some missing. The sample has about 120,000 clones, 80% to 85% seen once. This specimen consisted of peripheral blood, obtained on day 0 of AZD1222 vaccination. The receptors come from an adult in good health.

The chain combines TRBV2 with TRBJ2-7; D uncertain. Between the trimmed V and J ends, which lost 5 bases and 0 bases, there was a span of 14 bases. The germline V gene has CDR1 SNHLY and CDR2 FYNNEI. The CDR3 is 15 residues long. The CDR3 bases are TGTGCCAGCAGTCAAGAGGCTGTGAGCTCCTACGAGCAGTACTTC. Protein product: CASSQEAVSSYEQYF.

This rearrangement joins TRBV10-3 to TRBJ2-3, with D possibly being TRBD2 (7 bases). Per the germline V gene, CDR1 is ENHRY and CDR2 is SYGVKD. Deletions cut 10 bases from V and 2 bases from J, with 22 bases between. There are 16 residues in the CDR3. Here the CDR3 reads CATTSRGGSSTDTQYF. The DNA of the CDR3 is TGTGCCACCACATCGAGGGGGGGCAGTTCCACAGATACGCAGTATTTT.

This sequence joins TRBV7-9 and TRBJ1-6; D ambiguous. Germline CDR1 is SEHNR and CDR2 is FQNEAQ (reference sequence). Trimming pared 5 bases from V and 2 bases from J, leaving 7 bases between. This CDR3 comprises 14 residues. For the CDR3, the DNA is TGTGCCAGCAGCACCGTGGCCTATAATTCACCCCTCCACTTT. Translation gives CASSTVAYNSPLHF.

CDR3 in amino acids: CASRQGPPNQPQHF. The DNA for the CDR3 is TGTGCCAGCAGACAGGGGCCCCCCAATCAGCCCCAGCATTTT. V usage is TRBV21-1 and J usage is TRBJ1-5; the DNA was not compared with TRBD1, the D call given in the table. TRBV21-1 is given as a pseudogene. This CDR3 has 14 amino acids.

The chain joins TRBV2 to TRBJ1-5; no clear D. The CDR3 loop spans 14 amino acids. V lost 3 bases to trimming and J lost 0 bases, with 6 bases between them. Germline V CDR1 and CDR2: SNHLY, FYNNEI. CDR3 in amino acids: CASSEGSSNQPQHF. In DNA form, the CDR3 reads TGTGCCAGCAGTGAGGGTAGTAGCAATCAGCCCCAGCATTTT.

This chain connects TRBV6-1 to TRBJ2-1; TRBD2 matches 12 bases. V was pared by 4 bases and J by 7 bases, with 11 bases of the junction left unmatched. CDR3 size: 17 residues. Germline CDR1 and CDR2: MNHNS and SASEGT. The CDR3 spells CASSAQTSGRRGNEQFF. CDR3 in DNA: TGTGCCAGCAGTGCACAGACTAGCGGGAGAAGAGGGAATGAGCAGTTCTTC.

This clone was observed a single time. The CDR3 sequence: CATSGGAQETQYF. CDR3 DNA sequence: TGTGCCACCAGTGGTGGAGCCCAAGAGACCCAGTACTTC. V and J are TRBV24-1 and TRBJ2-5; the D is unclear. The V end lost 5 bases, the J end lost 1 base, and 7 bases lay between the germline ends. The germline V gene has CDR1 KGHDR and CDR2 SFDVKD. The CDR3 has 13 amino acids.

This clone was seen a few times. As DNA, the CDR3 is TGCGCCAGCAGCTTGACTAGCGGGGGGGAGACCCAGTACTTC. Translation: CASSLTSGGETQYF. The chain links TRBV5-1 to TRBJ2-5, with 12 bases matching TRBD2. V lost 1 base and J lost 5; bases outside the gene matches: 0. Germline CDR1 is SGHRS and CDR2 is YFSETQ. This CDR3 is built from 14 residues.

On this clone: In the same sample, other DNA sequences code for this CDR3. The rearrangement links TRBV7-2 to TRBJ2-7, with 7 bases identical to TRBD1. Germline-derived CDR1 and CDR2 are SGHTA and FQGNSA. Trimming removed 4 bases from V and 0 bases from J; junction bases left unmatched: 3. The CDR3 runs 14 residues. CDR3 sequence: CASSSQGSSYEQYF. The CDR3 bases are TGTGCCAGCAGCTCACAGGGGAGCTCCTACGAGCAGTACTTC.

The chain has TRBV10-3 and TRBJ1-1; D perhaps matches TRBD1 (5 bases). CDR1 is ENHRY and CDR2 is SYGVKD in the germline V gene. Between the trimmed V and J ends, which lost 5 bases and 3 bases, there was a span of 13 bases. The CDR3 length is 14 residues. The CDR3 sequence is CAISNQGKDTEAFF. In nucleotides, the CDR3 is TGTGCCATCAGTAACCAGGGCAAGGACACTGAAGCTTTCTTT.

This chain joins TRBV6-5 and TRBJ1-2; D unclear. CDR3 length: 14 residues. Trimming left V 8 bases short and J 4 bases short, with 17 bases between. The germline CDR1 and CDR2 sequences are MNHEY and SVGAGI. CDR3 sequence reads: CASQPNLISYGYTF. CDR3 DNA: TGTGCCAGCCAGCCCAACTTAATCTCCTATGGCTACACCTTC.

The genes are TRBV5-6 and TRBJ1-3; 7 bases are a match to TRBD1. Germline V CDR1 and CDR2: SGHDT, YYEEEE. The CDR3 totals 14 residues. V was clipped by 5 bases and J by 0 bases; unmatched bases: 2. CDR3 amino acids: CASRDRTSGNTIYF. The CDR3 DNA reads as TGTGCCAGCAGGGACAGGACCTCTGGAAACACCATATATTTT.

V gene TRBV19 combines with J gene TRBJ1-1; the D is unclear. V was shortened by 1 base and J by 0 bases, with 15 bases between the two germline ends. CDR1 LNHDA and CDR2 SQIVND come from the germline V gene (reference sequence). The CDR3 has 17 amino acids. CDR3 amino acids: CASSIGGLEVMNTEAFF. CDR3 DNA sequence: TGTGCCAGTAGTATAGGGGGATTGGAGGTTATGAACACTGAAGCTTTCTTT. Based on the CDR3 plus reference TRBV19 and TRBJ1-1, the full variable domain is DGGITQSPKYLFRKEGQNVTLSCEQNLNHDAMYWYRQDPGQGLRLIYYSQIVNDFQKGDIAEGYSVSREKKESFPLTVTSAQKNPTAFYLCASSIGGLEVMNTEAFFGQGTRLTVV.

J is TRBJ2-5 and V is TRBV6-5, with TRBD2 matching 9 bases. This CDR3 has 14 residues. Germline V CDR1 and CDR2: MNHEY, SVGAGI. The trim removed 7 bases at V and 0 bases at J, leaving 3 bases unmatched. The CDR3 DNA is TGTGCCAGCAAGCGGGAGGAACACCAAGAGACCCAGTACTTC. Its protein is CASKREEHQETQYF.

This chain joins TRBV9 and TRBJ2-3; D is unresolved. CDR3 length equals 15 residues. Per germline, CDR1 SGDLS and CDR2 YYNGEE. Trimming stripped 3 bases from V and 1 base from J, with 12 bases between. The CDR3 DNA sequence: TGTGCCAGCAGCGCGTTCAATCGTCGCACAGATACGCAGTATTTT. Amino acids: CASSAFNRRTDTQYF. Full variable domain (remainder filled in from reference TRBV9 and TRBJ2-3): DSGVTQTPKHLITATGQRVTLRCSPRSGDLSVYWYQQSLDQGLQFLIQYYNGEERAKGNILERFSAQQFPDLHSELNLSSLELGDSALYFCASSAFNRRTDTQYFGPGTRLTVL.

The V call is TRBV5-1, the J call TRBJ1-2, with a weak D call TRBD1 (6 bases). Trimming removed 0 bases at V and 5 bases at J, with 11 bases between. Germline CDR1 SGHRS, CDR2 YFSETQ. This CDR3 spans 14 amino acids. The CDR3 nucleotides are TGCGCCAGCAGCTTGGGATCAGGGGAGTATGGCTACACCTTC. Protein product: CASSLGSGEYGYTF.

The count of this clone is one. The J gene is TRBJ1-2, the V gene TRBV29-1, with D possibly matching TRBD1 (5 bases). This CDR3 is built from 15 residues. CDR1 and CDR2 from the germline V gene are SQVTM and ANQGSEA. V gave up 6 bases and J gave up 0 bases, with 17 bases separating them. The CDR3 sequence: CSVTPRGVSNYGYTF. The CDR3, as DNA: TGCAGCGTCACCCCGCGGGGGGTTTCTAACTATGGCTACACCTTC.

The chain uses TRBV6-4 and TRBJ2-6, with 7 bases identical to TRBD1. The CDR3 runs to 15 residues. CDR1 is MRHNA, CDR2 SNTAGT, per germline. V lost 5 bases, J lost 2 bases, and 3 bases stayed unmatched. The CDR3 DNA is TGTGCCAGCAGTCCCCAGGGGGCTGGGGCCAACGTCCTGACTTTC. It encodes CASSPQGAGANVLTF.

This sequence joins TRBV4-2 and TRBJ2-7; possible D gene TRBD2, 5 bases. The CDR3 runs to 14 residues. V lost 4 bases, J lost 4 bases, and 14 bases lay in between. The germline V gene has CDR1 LGHNA and CDR2 YNFKEQ. The CDR3 nucleotides are TGTGCCAGCAGCCCCGGGGAGCCAGCTTACGAGCAGTACTTC. Translation: CASSPGEPAYEQYF.

There are a few counts of this clone. The chain couples TRBV29-1 to TRBJ1-1, with D maybe TRBD1 (5 bases). Germline V gene data show CDR1 as SQVTM and CDR2 as ANQGSEA. V lost 5 bases, J lost 0 bases, and 19 bases lay in between. The CDR3 has 16 residues. The DNA of the CDR3 is TGCAGCGTTTTTTTTCTTCTCCGGACACTGAACACTGAAGCTTTCTTT. It codes for CSVFFLLRTLNTEAFF.

This clone was counted between two and nine times. This chain joins TRBV4-2 and TRBJ2-2, with 8 bases that match TRBD2. V lost 6 bases to trimming and J lost 3 bases; unmatched junction nucleotides: 6. Germline V gene lookup returns CDR1 LGHNA and CDR2 YNFKEQ. The CDR3 extends over 15 amino acids. CDR3 sequence reads: CASSKRELDTGELFF. In nucleotides, the CDR3 is TGTGCCAGCAGTAAGCGGGAGCTAGACACCGGGGAGCTGTTTTTT.

The V and J genes are TRBV27 and TRBJ1-2; 9 nucleotides align to TRBD1. The CDR3 contains 14 residues. CDR1 and CDR2 from the germline V gene are MNHEY and SMNVEV (reference sequence). Trimming at V came to 4 bases and at J to 6 bases, leaving 6 bases not matched to a gene. The CDR3 DNA reads TGTGCCAGCAGTTCCCTGACAGGGGGGAATGGCTACACCTTC. Amino acid sequence: CASSSLTGGNGYTF.

The CDR3, as DNA: TGTGCCAGCAGCCCACGGGCCGAGAAAGAGACCCAGTACTTC. This translates into CASSPRAEKETQYF. The chain employs TRBV21-1 and TRBJ2-5. TRBV21-1 is noted as a pseudogene. The length of the CDR3 is 14 residues.

The rearrangement uses TRBV2 and TRBJ2-1, with 14 nucleotides matching TRBD2. Germline V gives CDR1 SNHLY, CDR2 FYNNEI. This CDR3 is built from 14 residues. V was pared by 8 bases and J by 6 bases, with 3 bases of the junction left unmatched. CDR3 protein: CASGGTSGSNEQFF. The CDR3 nucleotides read TGTGCCAGCGGGGGGACTAGCGGGAGCAATGAGCAGTTCTTC.

The chain combines TRBV2 with TRBJ2-5, with a weak D call TRBD1 (5 bases). Germline V lookup: CDR1 SNHLY, CDR2 FYNNEI. V gave up 4 bases and J gave up 6 bases, with 12 bases separating them. CDR3 length: 13 amino acids. CDR3 DNA: TGTGCCAGCAGTGCTGGCAGGGAAAAGACCCAGTACTTC. It codes for CASSAGREKTQYF. Supplemented by reference TRBV2 and TRBJ2-5, the full variable domain reads EPEVTQTPSHQVTQMGQEVILRCVPISNHLYFYWYRQILGQKVEFLVSFYNNEISEKSEIFDDQFSVERPDGSNFTLKIRSTKLEDSAMYFCASSAGREKTQYFGPGTRLLVL.

This clone came up many times. The chain links TRBV11-2 to TRBJ1-2, with D unresolved. The CDR3 is 12 residues long. Germline CDR1 reads SGHAT; CDR2 reads FQNNGV. V gave up 7 bases and J gave up 8 bases, with 14 bases separating them. The CDR3: CASTPGGGGYTF. For the CDR3, the DNA is TGTGCCAGCACCCCCGGAGGAGGAGGCTACACCTTC.